Below, 32 T cell receptor beta chains from the same sample are listed, as sequenced in a study of blood T cells in healthy people across ages. The use of a sample-barcoded 5' primer and a J-beta primer mix characterized a second PCR of roughly 6 to 11 cycles. TCRdb redid the calling of the 5' RACE reads with MiXCR, one entry per CDR3 protein. The data contain about 1.6 million distinct CDR3 sequences, approximately 32% of them singletons. Sequencing input: blood. The receptors come from a woman in her thirties in good health.

This clonotype was seen more than once but under ten times. The chain has TRBV5-6 and TRBJ2-3; the match to TRBD2 covers 9 bases. CDR3 length: 17 amino acids. J was trimmed by 1 base and V by 1 base; bases with no gene match: 7. Germline V gene data show CDR1 as SGHDT and CDR2 as YYEEEE. This CDR3 reads CASSLLRGGVGTDTQYF. DNA of the CDR3: TGTGCCAGCAGCTTGTTGCGGGGGGGCGTTGGCACAGATACGCAGTATTTT.

Here the CDR3 reads CASSFTGRGVSYNEQFF. Here the CDR3 DNA reads TGTGCCAGCAGCTTCACAGGGAGGGGAGTCTCCTACAATGAGCAGTTCTTC. The chain couples TRBV13 to TRBJ2-1, with TRBD2 as a possible D gene (7 bases). Deletions cut 3 bases from V and 0 bases from J, with 15 bases between. Per the germline V gene, CDR1 is PRHDT and CDR2 is FYEKMQ (reference sequence). The CDR3 has 17 residues.

The gene calls are TRBV20-1 and TRBJ2-7; D is possibly TRBD1 or TRBD2 (6 bases each). The CDR3 extends over 17 amino acids. Trimming pared 3 bases from V and 0 bases from J, leaving 21 bases between. The germline CDR1 and CDR2 sequences are DFQATT and SNEGSKA (reference sequence). The CDR3 bases are TGCAGTGCTAGCCAACCCTCCGGGGGCTCGAGCTCCTACGAGCAGTACTTC. This gives the protein CSASQPSGGSSSYEQYF.

V usage is TRBV9 and J usage is TRBJ2-3, with a tentative D call TRBD1 (6 bases). Between the trimmed V and J ends, which lost 4 bases and 4 bases, there was a span of 16 bases. The CDR3 spans 15 residues. Germline V lookup: CDR1 SGDLS, CDR2 YYNGEE. The CDR3 is CASSLWDISADTQYF. CDR3 nucleotide sequence: TGTGCCAGCAGCCTATGGGACATTAGCGCAGATACGCAGTATTTT. Full variable domain (remainder filled in from reference TRBV9 and TRBJ2-3): DSGVTQTPKHLITATGQRVTLRCSPRSGDLSVYWYQQSLDQGLQFLIQYYNGEERAKGNILERFSAQQFPDLHSELNLSSLELGDSALYFCASSLWDISADTQYFGPGTRLTVL.

This clonotype was observed a handful of times. The CDR3 region has the DNA TGCGCCAGCAGCCAGGGACAGGATTTCTACGAGCAGTACTTC. It yields the protein CASSQGQDFYEQYF. This chain joins TRBV5-1 and TRBJ2-7; 8 bases align to TRBD1. J lost 3 bases, V lost 4 bases, and 6 bases had no gene match. The CDR3 totals 14 residues. CDR1 is SGHRS and CDR2 is YFSETQ in the germline V gene.

A few counts support this clonotype. The V gene is TRBV6-6, the J gene TRBJ2-1; possibly TRBD2 for D (6 bases). Trimming took 8 bases from V and 5 from J, leaving 13 bases between them. CDR1 is MNHNY, CDR2 SVGAGI, per germline (reference sequence). The length of the CDR3 is 13 residues. CDR3 sequence: CASHSGTDNEQFF. The CDR3 nucleotides are TGTGCCAGCCACAGTGGGACTGACAATGAGCAGTTCTTC.

Written as DNA, the CDR3 is TGCAGTGCTAGAGATTATCTAGCGGGGGACTACAATGAGCAGTTCTTC. It specifies CSARDYLAGDYNEQFF. J is TRBJ2-1 and V is TRBV20-1; 10 nucleotides line up with TRBD2. The V and J ends lost 0 bases and 3 bases, in that order; junction bases with no gene match: 5. The CDR3 runs to 16 residues. Per germline, CDR1 DFQATT and CDR2 SNEGSKA (reference sequence).

This clonotype came up many times. The chain combines TRBV6-6 with TRBJ2-5, with D unclear. V shed 8 bases and J shed 2 bases, with 12 bases lying between them. Germline lookup yields CDR1 MNHNY and CDR2 SVGAGI (reference sequence). The CDR3 sequence is 13 residues long. The CDR3 DNA reads TGTGCCAGCGGGAATGGGGTTCAAGAGACCCAGTACTTC. Protein sequence: CASGNGVQETQYF.

The chain combines TRBV6-1 with TRBJ1-5; possibly TRBD1 for D (6 bases). V lost 4 bases, J lost 6 bases, and 13 bases lay in between. CDR1 is MNHNS, CDR2 SASEGT, per germline. The length of the CDR3 is 14 residues. This CDR3 is CASSGGGLSQPQHF. CDR3 DNA: TGTGCCAGCAGTGGTGGGGGCCTAAGTCAGCCCCAGCATTTT.

The rearrangement joins TRBV6-4 to TRBJ2-1; 9 positions agree with TRBD2. V lost 0 bases to trimming and J lost 6 bases; unmatched junction nucleotides: 15. The CDR3 has 19 amino acids. CDR1 is MRHNA and CDR2 is SNTAGT in the germline V gene. For the CDR3, the DNA is TGTGCCAGCAGTGACTCCGTCGGGATACCGCTAGCGGGATCCAATGAGCAGTTCTTC. Amino acids: CASSDSVGIPLAGSNEQFF.

The rearrangement joins TRBV20-1 to TRBJ2-7; D gene ambiguous. CDR1 and CDR2 (germline): DFQATT, SNEGSKA (reference sequence). The germline V and J ends were trimmed by 4 bases and 0 bases, with 10 bases remaining between them. CDR3 length: 13 amino acids. Written as DNA, the CDR3 is TGCAGTGCTATTCCAGAGAGCTCCTACGAGCAGTACTTC. Encoded protein: CSAIPESSYEQYF.

V usage is TRBV18 and J usage is TRBJ2-7; 7 bases map to TRBD1. The trim removed 2 bases at V and 5 bases at J, leaving 6 bases unmatched. The CDR3 sequence is 14 residues long. From germline, CDR1 is KGHSH and CDR2 LQKENI. CDR3 DNA: TGTGCCAGCTCACCATCAGACAGGGCCCACGAGCAGTACTTC. It is translated as CASSPSDRAHEQYF.

J is TRBJ1-2 and V is TRBV5-1, with no clear D. The CDR3 is made up of 14 amino acids. Looked up from germline, CDR1 is SGHRS and CDR2 is YFSETQ. Trimming pared 1 base from V and 0 bases from J, leaving 7 bases between. CDR3 residues: CASSLNSPNYGYTF. CDR3 bases: TGCGCCAGCAGCTTGAACAGCCCTAACTATGGCTACACCTTC.

Details on this clonotype: Germline and junction disagree at one end, which may indicate a read error. V gene TRBV12-3 or TRBV12-4 combines with J gene TRBJ2-7; D gene uncertain. The CDR3 sequence is 13 residues long. The CDR3 DNA sequence: TGTGCCGGCAGTTTTTGGCTAGTCCGCGAGCAGTACTTC. This sequence encodes CAGSFWLVREQYF.

This chain connects TRBV6-1 to TRBJ2-1, with D unresolved. CDR3 size: 14 residues. With 9 bases removed from V and 0 bases from J, the gap between germline ends came to 12 bases. CDR1 and CDR2 from the germline V gene are MNHNS and SASEGT. Here the CDR3 reads CASLGTRSYNEQFF. CDR3 bases: TGTGCCAGTTTGGGCACCCGCTCCTACAATGAGCAGTTCTTC.

The genes are TRBV20-1 and TRBJ1-2; no definite D call. The CDR3 has 14 amino acids. V was shortened by 0 bases and J by 0 bases, with 8 bases between the two germline ends. Germline loops: CDR1 DFQATT, CDR2 SNEGSKA (reference sequence). Here the CDR3 DNA reads TGCAGTGCTAGAGAGCCGGGGTCTAACTATGGCTACACCTTC. It is translated as CSAREPGSNYGYTF.

The chain recombines TRBV28 with TRBJ1-4, with D possibly being TRBD1 (5 bases). V shed 3 bases and J shed 7 bases, with 18 bases lying between them. In germline, CDR1 is MDHEN, CDR2 SYDVKM. CDR3 length: 16 amino acids. CDR3 DNA: TGTGCCAGCAGTTTCCCCCGAGGGGTCGAAAGTGAAAAACTGTTTTTT. Translating it yields CASSFPRGVESEKLFF.

The gene calls are TRBV5-1 and TRBJ2-7; D gene uncertain. This CDR3 has 13 residues. Per germline, CDR1 SGHRS and CDR2 YFSETQ. V lost 6 bases to trimming and J lost 6 bases, with 16 bases between them. CDR3 sequence (DNA): TGCGCCAGCAACCCGAGGTACGGATCCGAGCAGTACTTC. Its translation is CASNPRYGSEQYF.

The rearrangement links TRBV2 to TRBJ1-2, with 11 bases fitting TRBD1. CDR3 length: 15 amino acids. CDR1 is SNHLY and CDR2 is FYNNEI in the germline V gene. V lost 5 bases to trimming and J lost 2 bases; unmatched junction nucleotides: 4. CDR3 coding DNA: TGTGCCAGCAGTCGGACAGGGGGCGAAAACTATGGCTACACCTTC. It is translated as CASSRTGGENYGYTF.

In DNA form, the CDR3 reads TGTGCCAGCAGTTTAGTTCAGAGAGAGCAGTACTTC. It encodes CASSLVQREQYF. This chain connects TRBV28 to TRBJ2-5; D gene uncertain. This CDR3 spans 12 amino acids. Germline V gene sequence: CDR1 MDHEN, CDR2 SYDVKM. The ends were cut back, 2 bases at V and 11 bases at J, with 12 bases in the middle.

The chain is built from TRBV11-2 and TRBJ2-5; D may be TRBD1 (6 bases). The CDR3 runs 16 residues. With 2 bases removed from V and 5 bases from J, the gap between germline ends came to 18 bases. Germline lookup yields CDR1 SGHAT and CDR2 FQNNGV. The CDR3 DNA reads TGTGCCAGCAGCTTAACCCCGGGACAAACCCAGGAGACCCAGTACTTC. It codes for CASSLTPGQTQETQYF.

This clonotype has more than one count but fewer than ten. This sequence joins TRBV6-2 or TRBV6-3 and TRBJ2-7; TRBD2 matches at 16 bases. Germline V gives CDR1 MNHEY, CDR2 SVGEGT. The CDR3 runs to 17 residues. The V and J ends lost 6 bases and 2 bases, in that order; junction bases with no gene match: 7. As DNA, the CDR3 is TGTGCCAGCAGCCGGACCGGGACTAGCGGGAGGGCCTACGAGCAGTACTTC. The encoded protein is CASSRTGTSGRAYEQYF.

Only a few counts were recorded for this clonotype. This chain joins TRBV12-3 or TRBV12-4 and TRBJ2-7, with D unresolved. This CDR3 is 13 amino acids long. V lost 3 bases to trimming and J lost 1 base, with 7 bases between them. CDR3 in amino acids: CASSLYESYEQYF. The CDR3 coding sequence is TGTGCCAGCAGTTTGTATGAATCCTACGAGCAGTACTTC.

V gene TRBV4-1 combines with J gene TRBJ1-2; no definite D call. Germline CDR1 MGHRA, CDR2 YSYEKL. Deletions cut 4 bases from V and 5 bases from J, with 17 bases between. This CDR3 is 15 amino acids long. CDR3: CASSPNGQAPYGYTF. The CDR3 DNA is TGCGCCAGCAGCCCCAACGGGCAGGCACCTTATGGCTACACCTTC.

V gene TRBV7-9 combines with J gene TRBJ2-1; 9 nucleotides align to TRBD1. Germline lookup yields CDR1 SEHNR and CDR2 FQNEAQ (reference sequence). The CDR3 runs 14 residues. V gave up 1 base and J gave up 8 bases; unmatched junction bases: 3. The CDR3 DNA follows: TGTGCCAGCAGCTTAGGACAGGGGGATGATGAGCAGTTCTTC. Translated: CASSLGQGDDEQFF.

This clonotype was recorded a few times. The chain couples TRBV11-3 to TRBJ2-1, with a possible D match to TRBD2 (5 bases). The CDR3 length is 13 residues. Germline V gives CDR1 SGHNT, CDR2 YENEEA. Trimming cost V 5 bases and J 8 bases, with 13 bases left between them. Here the CDR3 reads CASSPTGWHEQFF. The CDR3 DNA follows: TGTGCCAGCAGCCCCACGGGGTGGCATGAGCAGTTCTTC. Combining the CDR3 with reference TRBV11-3 and TRBJ2-1 gives the whole variable domain EAGVVQSPRYKIIEKKQPVAFWCNPISGHNTLYWYLQNLGQGPELLIRYENEEAVDDSQLPKDRFSAERLKGVDSTLKIQPAELGDSAVYLCASSPTGWHEQFFGPGTRLTVL.

V and J are TRBV7-8 and TRBJ2-7, with D possibly being TRBD1 (6 bases). The germline V gene has CDR1 SGHVS and CDR2 FQNEAQ. CDR3 length equals 15 residues. Trimming stripped 3 bases from V and 1 base from J, with 13 bases between. The CDR3 region is CASSFRTVGSYEQYF. For the CDR3, the DNA is TGTGCCAGCAGCTTTCGGACAGTCGGGTCCTACGAGCAGTACTTC.

V usage is TRBV7-7 and J usage is TRBJ2-6; a possible D gene is TRBD1 (5 bases). Germline V gives CDR1 SSHAT, CDR2 FNYEAQ (reference sequence). The length of the CDR3 is 15 residues. V lost 5 bases to trimming and J lost 6 bases, with 14 bases between them. The CDR3 DNA is TGTGCCAGCAGCCCAGACAGTCTTGAGGCCAACGTCCTGACTTTC. It translates to CASSPDSLEANVLTF.

This clonotype has just a few counts. This chain links TRBV30 with TRBJ2-4, with 9 bases aligning to TRBD1. The J call is in doubt because the DNA end fits TRBJ2-7 better. The germline V gene has CDR1 GTSNPN and CDR2 SVGIG (reference sequence). The CDR3 consists of 14 residues. This CDR3 is CAWSVTGTGSEQYF. In DNA, the CDR3 is TGTGCCTGGAGTGTAACGGGGACAGGGTCCGAGCAGTACTTC.

This clonotype was detected a few times. The V gene is TRBV10-3, the J gene TRBJ2-1, with 12 bases lining up with TRBD2. V shed 3 bases, J shed 4 bases, and the junction held 4 bases outside the gene matches. Germline V gene data show CDR1 as ENHRY and CDR2 as SYGVKD. This CDR3 contains 16 residues. The CDR3 DNA follows: TGTGCCATCAGTGAAACTAGCGGGGGGACTTACAATGAGCAGTTCTTC. Its translation: CAISETSGGTYNEQFF.

A remark on this clonotype: The junction differs from germline at one of its ends, possibly a read error. V usage is TRBV2 and J usage is TRBJ2-3; 15 positions agree with TRBD2. Germline CDR1 SNHLY, CDR2 FYNNEI. The length of the CDR3 is 19 residues. CDR3 residues: CASSASAGTSGGTTDMQYF. The CDR3 DNA sequence: TGTGCCAGCAGTGCATCGGCCGGGACTAGCGGGGGGACCACAGATATGCAGTATTTT.

The chain uses TRBV12-3 or TRBV12-4 and TRBJ2-4; the D gene is possibly TRBD2 (5 bases). The end of the DNA aligns better with TRBJ2-7, so the J call may be wrong. The CDR3 length is 12 residues. CDR3 nucleotides: TGTGCCAGCAGCTGGGAGTTGGACGAGCAGTACTTC. It codes for CASSWELDEQYF.